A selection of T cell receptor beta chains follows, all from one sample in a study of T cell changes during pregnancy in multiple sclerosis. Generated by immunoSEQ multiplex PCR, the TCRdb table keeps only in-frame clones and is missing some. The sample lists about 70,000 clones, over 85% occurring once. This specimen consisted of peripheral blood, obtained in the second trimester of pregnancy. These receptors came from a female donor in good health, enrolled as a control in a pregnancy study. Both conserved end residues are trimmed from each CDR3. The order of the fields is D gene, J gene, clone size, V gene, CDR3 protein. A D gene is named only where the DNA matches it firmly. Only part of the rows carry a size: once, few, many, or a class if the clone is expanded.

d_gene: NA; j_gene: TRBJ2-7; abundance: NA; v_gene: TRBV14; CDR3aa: ASSFSGSYEQY
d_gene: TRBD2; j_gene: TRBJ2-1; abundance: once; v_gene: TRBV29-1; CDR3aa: SVEASGGSSYNEQF
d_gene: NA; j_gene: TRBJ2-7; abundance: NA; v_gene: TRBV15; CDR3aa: ATRLGGSNYEQY
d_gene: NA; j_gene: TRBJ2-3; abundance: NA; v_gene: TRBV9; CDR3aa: ASSVGGGSTDTQY
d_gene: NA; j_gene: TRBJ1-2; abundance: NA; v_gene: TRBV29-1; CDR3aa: SVEDHETGGGYT
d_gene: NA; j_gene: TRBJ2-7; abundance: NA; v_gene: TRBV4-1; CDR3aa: ASSRQAFAYEQY
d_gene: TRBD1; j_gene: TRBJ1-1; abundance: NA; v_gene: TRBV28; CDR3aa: ASTEDRGLVTEAF
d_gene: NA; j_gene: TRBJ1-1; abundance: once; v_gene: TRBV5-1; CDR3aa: ASSLTSNTEAF
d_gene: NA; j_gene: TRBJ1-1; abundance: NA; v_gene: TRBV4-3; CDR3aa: ASSPAPRGSKGTEAF
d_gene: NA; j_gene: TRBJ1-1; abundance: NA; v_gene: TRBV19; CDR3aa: ASTARVMNTEAF
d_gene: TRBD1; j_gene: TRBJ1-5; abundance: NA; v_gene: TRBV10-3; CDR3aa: AISRGQGEDNQPQH
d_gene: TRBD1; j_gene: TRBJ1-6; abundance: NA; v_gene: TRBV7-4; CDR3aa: ASSLRGQGRDSPLH
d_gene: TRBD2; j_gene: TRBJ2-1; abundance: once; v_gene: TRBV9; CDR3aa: ASSGTSGGKEF
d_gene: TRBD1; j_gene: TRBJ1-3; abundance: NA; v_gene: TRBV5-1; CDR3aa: ASSLQGLSGNTIY
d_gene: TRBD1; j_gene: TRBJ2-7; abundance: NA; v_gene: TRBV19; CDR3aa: ASSKTGGEQY
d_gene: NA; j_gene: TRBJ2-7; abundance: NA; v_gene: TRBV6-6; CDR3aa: ASNPTGIGEQY
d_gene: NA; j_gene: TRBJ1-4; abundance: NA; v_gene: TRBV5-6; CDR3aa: ASSSQTTNEKLF
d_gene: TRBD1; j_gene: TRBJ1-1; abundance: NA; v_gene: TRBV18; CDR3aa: ASSSDRGLEAF
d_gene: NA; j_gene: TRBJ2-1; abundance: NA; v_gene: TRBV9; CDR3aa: ASSVRGDSYNEQF
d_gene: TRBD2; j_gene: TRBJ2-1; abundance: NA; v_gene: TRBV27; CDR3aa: ASSKGLAGGSSYNEQF
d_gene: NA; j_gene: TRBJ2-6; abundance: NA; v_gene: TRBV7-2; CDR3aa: ASSSFVGANVLT
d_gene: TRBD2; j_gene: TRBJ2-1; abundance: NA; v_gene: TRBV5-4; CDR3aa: ASSPGLAGVYNEQF
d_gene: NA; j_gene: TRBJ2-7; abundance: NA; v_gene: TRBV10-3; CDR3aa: AISERVNEQY
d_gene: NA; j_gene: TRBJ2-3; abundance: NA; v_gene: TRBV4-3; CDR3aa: ASSQSDTPQDTQY
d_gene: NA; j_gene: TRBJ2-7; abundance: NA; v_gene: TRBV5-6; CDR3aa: ASSLQGYEQY
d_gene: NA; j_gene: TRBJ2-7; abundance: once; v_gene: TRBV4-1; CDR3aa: ASSQEEFSSYEQY
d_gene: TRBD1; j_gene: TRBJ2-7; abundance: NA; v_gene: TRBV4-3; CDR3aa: ASSKQWDRSSYEQY
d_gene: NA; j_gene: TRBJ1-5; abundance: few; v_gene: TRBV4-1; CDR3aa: ASSLQVNQPQH
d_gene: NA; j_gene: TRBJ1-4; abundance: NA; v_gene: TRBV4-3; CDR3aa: ASSQDVSSNEKLF
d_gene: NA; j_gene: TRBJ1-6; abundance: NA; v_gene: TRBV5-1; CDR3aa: ASNRGDQGAIYNSPLH
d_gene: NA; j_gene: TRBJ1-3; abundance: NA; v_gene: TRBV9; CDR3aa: ASGRENTIY
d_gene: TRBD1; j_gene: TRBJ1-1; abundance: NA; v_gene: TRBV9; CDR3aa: ATSGGTDTEAF
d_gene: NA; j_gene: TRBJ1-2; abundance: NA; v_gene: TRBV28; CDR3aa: ASSLRGSGNYGYT
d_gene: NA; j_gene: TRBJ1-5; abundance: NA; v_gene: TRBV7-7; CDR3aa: ASSLVSGNQPQH
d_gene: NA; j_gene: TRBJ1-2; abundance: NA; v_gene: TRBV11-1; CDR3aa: ASSSSSLGQTSYT
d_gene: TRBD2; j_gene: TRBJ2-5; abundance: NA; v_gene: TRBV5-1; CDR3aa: ASSLSSGQETQY
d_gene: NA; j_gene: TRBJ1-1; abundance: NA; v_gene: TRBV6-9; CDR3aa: ARPSWTERAF
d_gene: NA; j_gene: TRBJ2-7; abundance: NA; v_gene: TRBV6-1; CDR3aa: ASSDGRPGYEQY
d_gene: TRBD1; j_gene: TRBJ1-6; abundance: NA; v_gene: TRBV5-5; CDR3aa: ASRIGGQGAKNSPLH
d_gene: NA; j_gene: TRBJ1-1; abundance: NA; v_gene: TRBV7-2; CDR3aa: ASSLVLIEGGTEAF
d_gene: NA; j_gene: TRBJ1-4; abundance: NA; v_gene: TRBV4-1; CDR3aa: ASSHYGSTNEKLF
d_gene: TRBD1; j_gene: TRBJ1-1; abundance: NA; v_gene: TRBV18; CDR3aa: ASSLRTGANTEAF
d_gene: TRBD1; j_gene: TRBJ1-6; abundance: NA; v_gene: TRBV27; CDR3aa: ASRTGDSYGNSPLH
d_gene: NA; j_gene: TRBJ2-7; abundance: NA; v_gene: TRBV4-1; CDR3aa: ASSQRLSYEQY
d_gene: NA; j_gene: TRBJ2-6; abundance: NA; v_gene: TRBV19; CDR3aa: ASTISGTGANVLT
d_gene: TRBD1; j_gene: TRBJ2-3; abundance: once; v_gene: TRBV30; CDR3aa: AWSVRWQGAFGDTQY
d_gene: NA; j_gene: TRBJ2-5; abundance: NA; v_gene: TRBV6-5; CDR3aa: ASSYSEEGGGTQY
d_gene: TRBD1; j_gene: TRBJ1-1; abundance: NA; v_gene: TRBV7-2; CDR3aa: ASSTRQGWPEAF
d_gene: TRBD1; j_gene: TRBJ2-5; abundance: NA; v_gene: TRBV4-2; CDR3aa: ASSPQQGDQETQY
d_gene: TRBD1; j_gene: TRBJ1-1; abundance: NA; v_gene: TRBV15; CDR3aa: ATSRAGGGGAF
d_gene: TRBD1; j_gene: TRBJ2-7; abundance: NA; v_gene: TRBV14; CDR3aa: ASSQEGRTGKSYEQY
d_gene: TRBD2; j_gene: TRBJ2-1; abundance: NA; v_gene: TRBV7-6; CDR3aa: ASSLRTSSYNEQF
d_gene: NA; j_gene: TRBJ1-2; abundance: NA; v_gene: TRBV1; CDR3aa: TSSQERGDRPNYGYT
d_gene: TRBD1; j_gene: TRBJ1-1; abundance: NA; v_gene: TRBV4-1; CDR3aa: ASSRAGTGYMNTEAF
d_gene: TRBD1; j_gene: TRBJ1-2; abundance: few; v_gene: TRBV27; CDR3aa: ASSWTGQFRLGGYT
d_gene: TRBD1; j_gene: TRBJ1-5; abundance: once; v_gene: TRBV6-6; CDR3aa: ASSYGTAYIYQPQH
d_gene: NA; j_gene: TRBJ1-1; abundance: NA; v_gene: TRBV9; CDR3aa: ASSAQDGGVNTEAF